The 18 T cell receptor beta chains below come from one sample, sequenced in a study of type 1 and type 2 diabetes patients. PCR was run on genomic DNA. Multiplex PCR with 30 forward and 13 reverse primers amplified the TCR beta CDR3. A single record per CDR3 protein comes from TCRdb applying MiXCR to the multiplex PCR reads. The profile covers about 270,000 distinct CDR3 sequences, with around 47% appearing a single time and roughly 15% taken by the ten largest. The sample was peripheral blood mononuclear cells (PBMCs). The source of these receptors is a man aged 18 to 35 with type 2 diabetes.

Only one count was recorded for this clonotype. Because the CDR3 is missing its conserved closing phenylalanine or tryptophan, this is likely a read error. The chain links TRBV19 to TRBJ2-1; 15 bases are shared with TRBD2. The CDR3 extends over 16 amino acids. Germline V gives CDR1 LNHDA, CDR2 SQIVND (reference sequence). J gave up 5 bases and V 6 bases, and 5 bases lay outside the gene matches. CDR3 amino acids: CASSRTSGREDNEQFL. DNA for the CDR3: TGTGCCAGTAGCCGGACTAGCGGGAGGGAGGACAATGAGCAGTTCCTC.

In this sample, this clonotype turned up a few times. The gene calls are TRBV10-2 and TRBJ2-7; 8 nucleotides match TRBD1. J gave up 7 bases and V 3 bases, and 5 bases lay outside the gene matches. Germline CDR1 WSHSY, CDR2 SAAADI. This CDR3 is 13 amino acids long. The CDR3, as DNA: TGCGCCAGCAGTGAACAGGGGGTTGGGGAGCAGTACTTC. Protein product: CASSEQGVGEQYF.

This chain links TRBV28 with TRBJ2-1; the match to TRBD1 covers 9 bases. Looked up from germline, CDR1 is MDHEN and CDR2 is SYDVKM. The length of the CDR3 is 15 residues. V trimming: 6 bases; J trimming: 2 bases; junction bases outside the gene matches: 5. DNA of the CDR3: TGTGCCAGCAGCCAACAGGGGGCAACCTACAATGAGCAGTTCTTC. Translation gives CASSQQGATYNEQFF.

The gene calls are TRBV20-1 and TRBJ2-1, with D perhaps matching TRBD1 or TRBD2 (5 bases each). The CDR3 runs 15 residues. Trimming pared 4 bases from V and 8 bases from J, leaving 21 bases between. Germline CDR1 and CDR2: DFQATT and SNEGSKA (reference sequence). The CDR3 loop is CSANTLRDLPHEQFF. The CDR3 nucleotides read TGCAGTGCTAATACTCTACGGGACCTTCCCCATGAGCAGTTCTTC.

The rearrangement uses TRBV13 and TRBJ2-1; D is unresolved. The length of the CDR3 is 15 residues. Trimming pared 4 bases from V and 0 bases from J, leaving 10 bases between. Germline CDR1 reads PRHDT; CDR2 reads FYEKMQ (reference sequence). DNA of the CDR3: TGTGCCAGCAGCTCCCCCCGGAGCTCCTACAATGAGCAGTTCTTC. This gives the protein CASSSPRSSYNEQFF.

The CDR3 protein is CSVVYRGYEQYF. The DNA of the CDR3 is TGCAGCGTTGTTTACAGGGGCTACGAGCAGTACTTC. The genes are TRBV29-1 and TRBJ2-7; 7 positions agree with TRBD1. Germline V gene data show CDR1 as SQVTM and CDR2 as ANQGSEA. The CDR3 has 12 amino acids. V shed 4 bases and J 3 bases; nucleotides not matched to a gene: 3.

The chain joins TRBV2 to TRBJ2-1, with D perhaps TRBD1 (7 bases). V gave up 6 bases and J gave up 0 bases, with 12 bases separating them. This CDR3 comprises 15 residues. Per the germline V gene, CDR1 is SNHLY and CDR2 is FYNNEI. CDR3 DNA sequence: TGTGCCAGCAGGCGGGACAGCCTCTCCTACAATGAGCAGTTCTTC. Amino acids: CASRRDSLSYNEQFF.

The V and J genes are TRBV10-3 and TRBJ2-3; D is possibly TRBD1 or TRBD2 (6 bases each). Germline V gene data show CDR1 as ENHRY and CDR2 as SYGVKD. The CDR3 is 13 residues long. V lost 8 bases, J lost 8 bases, and 17 bases lay in between. The CDR3 spells CAIEGGLSTTQYF. In DNA, the CDR3 is TGTGCCATCGAAGGGGGGCTGTCTACTACGCAGTATTTT.

J is TRBJ1-1 and V is TRBV27; TRBD1 matches 10 bases. V was pared by 5 bases and J by 5 bases, with 8 bases of the junction left unmatched. The germline V gene has CDR1 MNHEY and CDR2 SMNVEV (reference sequence). The CDR3 contains 15 residues. The CDR3 here is CASSTRQGAITEAFF. CDR3 coding DNA: TGTGCCAGCAGTACCCGACAGGGGGCGATTACTGAAGCTTTCTTT.

This clonotype was seen more than once but under ten times. A junction boundary mismatches the germline segment, possibly from a read error. The V and J genes are TRBV7-7 and TRBJ2-5, with D possibly being TRBD2 (7 bases). Germline CDR1 reads SSHAT; CDR2 reads FNYEAQ (reference sequence). The CDR3 totals 18 residues. The DNA of the CDR3 is TGTGCTAGCAGCCAGAACCCCCGCGTGGGGGGGCTGAGGGAGACCCAGTACTTC. It yields the protein CASSQNPRVGGLRETQYF.

This clonotype was counted a few times. This chain uses TRBV4-3 with TRBJ2-1, with D tentatively TRBD2 (5 bases). CDR1 is LGHNA and CDR2 is YSLEER in the germline V gene. The V end was cut by 0 bases, the J end by 0 bases, with 9 bases between. CDR3 length: 16 residues. The CDR3: CASSQDRGSSYNEQFF. Here the CDR3 DNA reads TGCGCCAGCAGCCAAGATCGGGGTAGCTCCTACAATGAGCAGTTCTTC.

This clonotype was counted a few times. The chain links TRBV6-8 to TRBJ1-5; no clear D. The germline CDR1 and CDR2 sequences are MNHGY and SAAAGT. Trimming pared 6 bases from V and 7 bases from J, leaving 16 bases between. This CDR3 region has 14 residues. CDR3 in amino acids: CASRRRGVYQPQHF. The CDR3 coding sequence is TGTGCCAGCAGGAGGCGGGGAGTCTACCAGCCCCAGCATTTT.

The chain links TRBV10-3 to TRBJ2-2; 7 nucleotides line up with TRBD1. V dropped 5 bases and J dropped 3; count of bases not matched to a gene: 3. The CDR3 has 14 amino acids. CDR1 and CDR2 from the germline V gene are ENHRY and SYGVKD. In DNA form, the CDR3 reads TGTGCCATCAGTCCGGGACAGTACACCGGGGAGCTGTTTTTT. The encoded protein is CAISPGQYTGELFF.

This clonotype was found many times. This chain uses TRBV10-1 with TRBJ2-1; 8 bases map to TRBD2. Germline CDR1 WNHNN, CDR2 SYGVQD (reference sequence). The CDR3 is 14 amino acids. V shed 3 bases and J 5 bases; nucleotides not matched to a gene: 3. The CDR3 nucleotides are TGCGCCAGCAGTGATAGAGCGGGAGACAATGAGCAGTTCTTC. Its protein is CASSDRAGDNEQFF.

Remarks on this clonotype: Without the conserved terminal phenylalanine or tryptophan, this CDR3 likely stems from a read error. The chain joins TRBV11-2 to TRBJ1-1; no firm D call. The CDR3 sequence is 14 residues long. V was cut by 2 bases and J by 2 bases, with 9 bases left in between. The V gene's germline CDR1 is SGHAT and CDR2 FQNNGV. The CDR3 spells CASSLMAGNTEAFS. The CDR3 DNA reads TGTGCCAGCAGCTTAATGGCAGGAAACACTGAAGCTTTCTCT.

This clonotype was seen more than once but under ten times. The V and J genes are TRBV7-6 and TRBJ2-5; the D gene could be TRBD1 or TRBD2 (5 bases each). V was trimmed by 6 bases and J by 5 bases, leaving 13 bases between them. The CDR3 loop spans 13 amino acids. The germline CDR1 and CDR2 sequences are SGHVS and FNYEAQ. CDR3 DNA sequence: TGTGCCAGCAGACTAGAGGGGCGGGAGACCCAGTACTTC. It is translated as CASRLEGRETQYF.

This clonotype was recorded a few times. This chain connects TRBV7-2 to TRBJ1-6, with D maybe TRBD1 (5 bases). The CDR3 length is 16 residues. Germline V gene sequence: CDR1 SGHTA, CDR2 FQGNSA. The germline V and J ends were trimmed by 2 bases and 7 bases, with 15 bases remaining between them. The CDR3 loop reads CASSLTGRAGNSPLHF. DNA of the CDR3: TGTGCCAGCAGCTTAACGGGTAGGGCAGGGAATTCACCCCTCCACTTT.

Comment on this clonotype: A much bigger clone sits one base away, suggesting this may be a read error. The chain combines TRBV2 with TRBJ2-5; possibly TRBD1 for D (6 bases). Germline V lookup: CDR1 SNHLY, CDR2 FYNNEI. This CDR3 spans 15 amino acids. The chain's CDR3 is CASSDRQVGQEIQYF. DNA of the CDR3: TGTGCCAGCAGTGATAGACAGGTTGGGCAAGAGATCCAGTACTTC.